Shown below are 7 T cell receptor beta chains from a single sample sequenced in a study of T cell changes during pregnancy in multiple sclerosis. Only in-frame clones appear in the TCRdb table, and some are missing; sequencing was by immunoSEQ multiplex PCR. Counted here are 45,000 to 65,000 clones, around 90% occurring once; the ten biggest clones make up 0.2% to 0.3%. The input for sequencing was CD4+ T cells from peripheral blood mononuclear cells, taken in the second trimester of pregnancy. These receptors all stem from a female donor with multiple sclerosis, enrolled in a pregnancy study.

The V gene is TRBV5-6, the J gene TRBJ1-5; 10 bases align to TRBD1. Trimming at V came to 4 bases and at J to 5 bases, leaving 6 bases not matched to a gene. Germline values: CDR1 SGHDT, CDR2 YYEEEE. The CDR3 totals 15 residues. CDR3 sequence: CASSTKTGGHQPQHF. Here the CDR3 DNA reads TGTGCCAGCAGCACAAAGACAGGGGGCCATCAGCCCCAGCATTTT.

This clone was recorded only once. The chain is built from TRBV5-4 and TRBJ1-2, with TRBD1 matching 8 bases. J lost 5 bases, V lost 1 base, and 10 bases had no gene match. The germline gives CDR1 SGHNT, CDR2 YYREEE (reference sequence). The CDR3 contains 16 residues. In DNA, the CDR3 is TGTGCCAGCAGCTTGATGCAGGGGGCGCCGAAATATGGCTACACCTTC. It specifies CASSLMQGAPKYGYTF.

V and J are TRBV6-5 and TRBJ1-1; a possible D gene is TRBD1 (6 bases). This CDR3 comprises 15 residues. Between the trimmed V and J ends, which lost 5 bases and 0 bases, there was a span of 13 bases. Germline values: CDR1 MNHEY, CDR2 SVGAGI. The CDR3 protein is CASSKRQEMNTEAFF. The CDR3 bases are TGTGCCAGCAGTAAACGACAGGAGATGAACACTGAAGCTTTCTTT.

J is TRBJ2-3 and V is TRBV18, with TRBD2 identical over 8 bases. J was trimmed by 4 bases and V by 3 bases; bases with no gene match: 6. CDR3 length equals 15 residues. The germline gives CDR1 KGHSH, CDR2 LQKENI. The chain's CDR3 is CASSPSAGGADTQYF. In DNA, the CDR3 is TGTGCCAGCTCACCTTCCGCGGGGGGAGCAGATACGCAGTATTTT.

The DNA of the CDR3 is TGCGCCAGCAGCTTGGACAGGGGATTAGGTGGACCCCTCCACTTT. Residues: CASSLDRGLGGPLHF. This rearrangement joins TRBV5-1 to TRBJ1-6; 7 bases line up with TRBD1. The V and J ends lost 0 bases and 12 bases, in that order; junction bases with no gene match: 9. The V gene's germline CDR1 is SGHRS and CDR2 YFSETQ. The CDR3 totals 15 residues. The complete variable domain, with remaining parts taken from reference TRBV5-1 and TRBJ1-6, reads KAGVTQTPRYLIKTRGQQVTLSCSPISGHRSVSWYQQTPGQGLQFLFEYFSETQRNKGNFPGRFSGRQFSNSRSEMNVSTLELGDSALYLCASSLDRGLGGPLHFGNGTRLTVT.

The chain links TRBV29-1 to TRBJ2-7; 7 bases line up with TRBD1. CDR1 SQVTM and CDR2 ANQGSEA come from the germline V gene. This CDR3 has 12 residues. The J segment lost 6 bases and the V segment lost 3 bases, leaving 5 bases of the junction unmatched. CDR3 sequence (DNA): TGCAGCGTTGAGGACAGGAATGCCGAGCAGTACTTC. Protein: CSVEDRNAEQYF.

The chain couples TRBV6-1 to TRBJ1-4; maybe TRBD1 (6 bases). This CDR3 contains 15 residues. Germline loops: CDR1 MNHNS, CDR2 SASEGT. The ends were cut back, 7 bases at V and 8 bases at J, with 20 bases in the middle. CDR3 bases: TGTGCCAGCACCGAAGGGGGGGGGCGCGGGGAAAAACTGTTTTTT. It is translated as CASTEGGGRGEKLFF.